These T cell receptor beta chains were read from a single sample in a study of radiation and T cells in renal cell carcinoma. The table came from immunoSEQ multiplex PCR; TCRdb's copy has only in-frame clones and leaves some out. The repertoire has 120,000 or so clones, around 81% of them found once; the top ten carry 5% to 6.5%. Sequencing was performed on blood, taken from a patient whose treatment included radiotherapy and nephrectomy. The receptors were sampled from a man aged 50-59 years with renal cell carcinoma. Both conserved end residues are part of each CDR3. Each record gives: J gene, V gene, clone size, D gene, CDR3 DNA, CDR3 protein. D genes are given only for firm matches. Only some rows state a clone size, as once, few, many or a class for expanded clones.

TRBJ1-1 | TRBV5-1 | NA | NA | TGCGCCAGCAGCTTCATGGGAATGGCGAACACTGAAGCTTTCTTT | CASSFMGMANTEAFF
TRBJ2-7 | TRBV30 | NA | TRBD2 | TGTGCCTGGAGTCTAGCGGGAGGGTTGTCGGGGAATTGGCAGTACTTC | CAWSLAGGLSGNWQYF
TRBJ2-1 | TRBV6-4 | NA | TRBD1 | TGTGCCAGCAGTGAGACAGGGATGAGTGAGCAGTTCTTC | CASSETGMSEQFF
TRBJ2-2 | TRBV19 | NA | NA | TGTGCCAGCCGGGAGTCCGGGGAGCTGTTTTTT | CASRESGELFF
TRBJ2-5 | TRBV10-3 | NA | TRBD1 | TGTGCCATCAGTGGGGACAGGGAAATTTGGGAGACCCAGTACTTC | CAISGDREIWETQYF
TRBJ1-5 | TRBV7-6 | NA | TRBD1 | TGTGCCAGCAGCTGGAGACAGGGTGTCCTTCAGCCCCAGCATTTT | CASSWRQGVLQPQHF
TRBJ2-2 | TRBV19 | NA | TRBD2 | TGTGCCAGTAGTATAAGTAGCGGGAGGTTAACCGGGGAGCTGTTTTTT | CASSISSGRLTGELFF
TRBJ2-1 | TRBV4-2 | NA | TRBD2 | TGTGCCAGCAGCCACATAAGCGGGAGATCCTACAATGAGCAGTTCTTC | CASSHISGRSYNEQFF
TRBJ1-1 | TRBV10-3 | once | TRBD1 | TGTGCCATCAGTCCGACAGGGTACACTGAAGCTTTCTTT | CAISPTGYTEAFF
TRBJ1-4 | TRBV10-2 | NA | NA | TGCGCCAGCAGTGAGTCAGGCAGGGTGGCGACTAATGAAAAACTGTTTTTT | CASSESGRVATNEKLFF
TRBJ2-7 | TRBV5-1 | NA | TRBD2 | TGCGCCAGCAGCCGGTCGGGAGGGTTCCCCTACGAGCAGTACTTC | CASSRSGGFPYEQYF
TRBJ2-1 | TRBV18 | NA | NA | TGTGCCAGCTCACCACCGGATGGGCAGGGTCGGGGCAATGAGCAGTTCTTC | CASSPPDGQGRGNEQFF
TRBJ1-2 | TRBV9 | NA | TRBD1 | TGTGCCAGCAGCCCTCGGGACAGGGGAGGCTATGGCTACACCTTC | CASSPRDRGGYGYTF
TRBJ2-3 | TRBV23-1 | NA | NA | TGCGCCAGCCAATTAGATCGACAGAGTCCCGTCATTAGCGGAATCACAGATACGCAGTATTTT | CASQLDRQSPVISGITDTQYF
TRBJ2-1 | TRBV29-1 | NA | TRBD2 | TGCAGCGTTGTTCCGACTAGCGGGGGGTCCTACAATGAGCAGTTCTTC | CSVVPTSGGSYNEQFF
TRBJ2-5 | TRBV5-8 | NA | TRBD1 | TGTGCCAGCAGCTCCGGGCCAGGGGGCTGGGAGACCCAGTACTTC | CASSSGPGGWETQYF
TRBJ2-7 | TRBV6-1 | few | NA | TGTGCCAGCAGTCCCACCCACTACGAGCAGTACTTC | CASSPTHYEQYF
TRBJ2-7 | TRBV5-1 | NA | NA | TGCGCCAGCAGCTTGGCCCTGGGGGCCTTCGAGCAGTACTTC | CASSLALGAFEQYF
TRBJ2-2 | TRBV11-2 | NA | NA | TGTGCCAGCAGCTTAGAACCCACCGGGGAGCTGTTTTTT | CASSLEPTGELFF
TRBJ2-1 | TRBV7-3 | NA | NA | TGTGCCAGCAGCCAACGGGGGAGCTCCTACAATGAGCAGTTCTTC | CASSQRGSSYNEQFF
TRBJ2-2 | TRBV5-1 | NA | TRBD2 | TGCGCCAGCAGCTTGGAAAGCGGGGTCAACACCGGGGAGCTGTTTTTT | CASSLESGVNTGELFF
TRBJ1-1 | TRBV7-8 | NA | NA | TGTGCCAGCAGCCTTACTACAGGGAGCACTGAAGCTTTCTTT | CASSLTTGSTEAFF
TRBJ2-2 | TRBV7-9 | NA | TRBD2 | TGTGCCAGCAGCTTAGGCGGGAGTAACACCGGGGAGCTGTTTTTT | CASSLGGSNTGELFF
TRBJ2-7 | TRBV5-1 | NA | TRBD1 | TGCGCCAGCAGCCGGGAATATGGACAGGGGCCCTACGAGCAGTACTTC | CASSREYGQGPYEQYF
TRBJ2-7 | TRBV6-6 | few | NA | TGTGCCAGCAGTTATTGGGACCCCATGGGGTACGAGCAGTACTTC | CASSYWDPMGYEQYF
TRBJ2-7 | TRBV7-2 | NA | NA | TGTGCCAGCAGCTTTCACAGCGGACTTAATTACGAGCAGTACTTC | CASSFHSGLNYEQYF
TRBJ2-3 | TRBV6-5 | few | TRBD2 | TGTGCCAGCAGTCGCCTAGCGGGGGCCACAGATACGCAGTATTTT | CASSRLAGATDTQYF
TRBJ1-5 | TRBV4-1 | NA | NA | TGCGCCAGCAGCCAAGAGTGGACAGATAGCAATCAGCCCCAGCATTTT | CASSQEWTDSNQPQHF
TRBJ2-2 | TRBV5-1 | once | NA | TGCGCCAGCAGCTTGGAGGGCGGGGAGCTGTTTTTT | CASSLEGGELFF
TRBJ2-7 | TRBV5-1 | NA | TRBD2 | TGCGCCAGCAGCGACGGACTAGCGGGAGGGCCTTCCTCCTACGAGCAGTACTTC | CASSDGLAGGPSSYEQYF
TRBJ2-5 | TRBV11-2 | NA | NA | TGTGCCAGCAGCTTAATGCTCACAGGAGAGACCCAGTACTTC | CASSLMLTGETQYF
TRBJ2-7 | TRBV29-1 | few | NA | TGCAGCGTTGAAGATCCGGGGCTCGAGCAGTACTTC | CSVEDPGLEQYF
TRBJ2-2 | TRBV4-2 | NA | NA | TGTGCCAGCAGCCAGTCGGTTGGGCAGGTCGGGGAGCTGTTTTTT | CASSQSVGQVGELFF
TRBJ2-1 | TRBV19 | once | NA | TGTGCCAGTAGTATAAAGGGCTCCTCCTACAATGAGCAGTTCTTC | CASSIKGSSYNEQFF
TRBJ1-5 | TRBV5-8 | NA | NA | TGTGCCAGCAGCTTGATAGGGGGAGTTCGCCAGCCCCAGCATTTT | CASSLIGGVRQPQHF
TRBJ2-3 | TRBV9 | once | NA | TGTGCCAGCAGCGTAGTTCCCCGGACAGATACGCAGTATTTT | CASSVVPRTDTQYF
TRBJ1-1 | TRBV30 | NA | NA | TGTGCCTGGAAGGGGAGGAGGAACACTGAAGCTTTCTTT | CAWKGRRNTEAFF
TRBJ2-5 | TRBV27 | NA | NA | TGTGCCAGCAGTCCATTCGCCGCCGAGCCGGAAAGGACCCAGTACTTC | CASSPFAAEPERTQYF
TRBJ1-2 | TRBV2 | NA | TRBD1 | TGTGCCAGCAGTGAACTTCGACAGGGTAATGGCTACACCTTC | CASSELRQGNGYTF
TRBJ1-1 | TRBV28 | few | NA | TGTGCCAGCAGTCTACTAATGGCCCCTGAAGCTTTCTTT | CASSLLMAPEAFF
TRBJ2-3 | TRBV30 | once | TRBD2 | TGTGCCTGGAGTCTGACTAGCGGGAGTCGTACAGATACGCAGTATTTT | CAWSLTSGSRTDTQYF